The 19 T cell receptor beta chains reported below all come from one sample, sequenced in a study of graft-versus-host responses after intestinal transplantation. No antigens are known for them. The table came from immunoSEQ multiplex PCR; TCRdb's copy has only in-frame clones and leaves some out. Of some 100,000 clones listed, about 93% are singletons. Sequencing used unstimulated CD8+ T cells sorted from spleen or lymph node cells, obtained before transplant. The receptors come from a human donor who was the organ donor for an intestinal transplant.

The V call is TRBV2, the J call TRBJ2-7; 8 bases are shared with TRBD1. The CDR3 runs to 14 residues. J was trimmed by 6 bases and V by 1 base; bases with no gene match: 5. The germline V gene has CDR1 SNHLY and CDR2 FYNNEI. CDR3 coding DNA: TGTGCCAGCAGTGAAGGGACAGGGCTTCCCGAGCAGTACTTC. The encoded protein is CASSEGTGLPEQYF.

The V gene is TRBV7-9, the J gene TRBJ1-2, with D uncertain. The CDR3 length is 14 residues. Between the trimmed V and J ends, which lost 0 bases and 4 bases, there was a span of 9 bases. In germline, CDR1 is SEHNR, CDR2 FQNEAQ (reference sequence). CDR3 loop: CASSLAGRVYGYTF. The CDR3 region has the DNA TGTGCCAGCAGCTTAGCAGGGAGGGTCTATGGCTACACCTTC.

The genes are TRBV4-3 and TRBJ2-5; 7 bases map to TRBD2. Trimming removed 0 bases from V and 4 bases from J; junction bases left unmatched: 11. The CDR3 consists of 17 residues. Germline V CDR1 and CDR2: LGHNA, YSLEER. The chain's CDR3 is CASSQDFSGKFRETQYF. In DNA, the CDR3 is TGCGCCAGCAGCCAAGATTTCAGCGGGAAGTTTCGAGAGACCCAGTACTTC.

With respect to this clone: Sequence at one end of the junction differs from germline and may be a read error. The chain joins TRBV7-7 to TRBJ2-7; 8 bases agree with TRBD1. CDR3 length equals 15 residues. Germline V gene data show CDR1 as SSHAT and CDR2 as FNYEAQ (reference sequence). In DNA, the CDR3 is TGTGCTAGCAGCACGGGAACAGGGGGTCTCTACGAGCAGTACTTC. This codes for CASSTGTGGLYEQYF.

The J gene is TRBJ1-2, the V gene TRBV5-6; no firm D call. The CDR3 is 13 residues long. Looked up from germline, CDR1 is SGHDT and CDR2 is YYEEEE. Trimming removed 1 base from V and 6 bases from J, with 10 bases in between. DNA for the CDR3: TGTGCCAGCAGCTTGAAGCCCTCGCATGGCTACACCTTC. It specifies CASSLKPSHGYTF.

The chain has TRBV15 and TRBJ2-1, with D perhaps matching TRBD1 (6 bases). This CDR3 comprises 15 residues. V was trimmed by 1 base and J by 3 bases, leaving 10 bases between them. Germline V lookup: CDR1 LNHNV, CDR2 YYDKDF (reference sequence). The CDR3 DNA sequence: TGTGCCACCAGCAGAGGTCAGGGGCTCTACAATGAGCAGTTCTTC. Residues: CATSRGQGLYNEQFF.

The chain has TRBV7-9 and TRBJ2-7; possible D gene TRBD2, 5 bases. The germline V gene encodes CDR1 SEHNR and CDR2 FQNEAQ (reference sequence). With 4 bases removed from V and 0 bases from J, the gap between germline ends came to 13 bases. The CDR3 has 15 residues. The CDR3 nucleotides read TGTGCCAGCAGCTCGACTATCAGGAGCTCCTACGAGCAGTACTTC. It is translated as CASSSTIRSSYEQYF.

The chain employs TRBV29-1 and TRBJ1-4; 8 bases align to TRBD1. V was pared by 1 base and J by 6 bases, with 7 bases of the junction left unmatched. Germline CDR1 is SQVTM and CDR2 is ANQGSEA. The CDR3 length is 15 residues. The chain's CDR3 is CSVEGTTGVDEKLFF. CDR3 nucleotides: TGCAGCGTTGAAGGGACGACAGGGGTTGATGAAAAACTGTTTTTT. Using reference TRBV29-1 and TRBJ1-4 for the parts outside the CDR3, the full variable domain is SAVISQKPSRDICQRGTSLTIQCQVDSQVTMMFWYRQQPGQSLTLIATANQGSEATYESGFVIDKFPISRPNLTFSTLTVSNMSPEDSSIYLCSVEGTTGVDEKLFFGSGTQLSVL.

The V and J genes are TRBV4-1 and TRBJ1-3; a weak D match, TRBD1 (5 bases). Trimming left V 2 bases short and J 0 bases short, with 14 bases between. Germline V gene sequence: CDR1 MGHRA, CDR2 YSYEKL. The CDR3 consists of 17 residues. CDR3 protein: CASSQWGSSYSGNTIYF. In nucleotides, the CDR3 is TGCGCCAGCAGCCAATGGGGCAGTTCTTACTCTGGAAACACCATATATTTT.

The DNA for the CDR3 is TGTGCCAGCAGTTTGTCGTACACAAAGATTTCGTATAGCAATCAGCCCCAGCATTTT. This encodes CASSLSYTKISYSNQPQHF. The rearrangement joins TRBV28 to TRBJ1-5, with D uncertain. Trimming shortened V by 3 bases and J by 0 bases, and 21 bases separated the two germline ends. The germline V gene has CDR1 MDHEN and CDR2 SYDVKM. The CDR3 extends over 19 amino acids.

CDR3 DNA: TGTGCCAGCAGTTTATCGTGGGCCCAGGAGGGGCAGTTCTTC. Its translation: CASSLSWAQEGQFF. The chain combines TRBV27 with TRBJ2-1; a possible D gene is TRBD2 (6 bases). V lost 0 bases and J lost 12, with 15 bases in between. Germline V gene data show CDR1 as MNHEY and CDR2 as SMNVEV (reference sequence). CDR3 length: 14 amino acids.

The chain links TRBV2 to TRBJ2-2, with unresolved D. CDR3 length: 16 amino acids. Germline V gene sequence: CDR1 SNHLY, CDR2 FYNNEI. V shed 6 bases and J shed 5 bases, with 19 bases lying between them. This CDR3 reads CASSLNSPIWTGELFF. DNA of the CDR3: TGTGCCAGCAGCCTGAATAGTCCAATTTGGACCGGGGAGCTGTTTTTT.

The genes are TRBV4-2 and TRBJ1-4; TRBD1 agrees at 8 bases. Germline lookup yields CDR1 LGHNA and CDR2 YNFKEQ. Trimming at V came to 2 bases and at J to 7 bases, leaving 6 bases not matched to a gene. CDR3 length equals 15 residues. The CDR3 region is CASSQIPGGSEKLFF. The CDR3 DNA reads as TGTGCCAGCAGCCAAATCCCAGGGGGCTCTGAAAAACTGTTTTTT.

V usage is TRBV6-5 and J usage is TRBJ2-3, with TRBD2 matching over 7 bases. Germline CDR1 MNHEY, CDR2 SVGAGI. The CDR3 length is 13 residues. The junction had 9 bases not matched to a gene; V was cut back by 6 bases and J by 9 bases. CDR3 sequence: CASSPVGGGTQYF. The CDR3 nucleotides read TGTGCCAGCAGCCCCGTCGGGGGAGGGACGCAGTATTTT.

This clone has more than one count but fewer than ten. The chain combines TRBV27 with TRBJ2-1; 8 bases are a match to TRBD1. In germline, CDR1 is MNHEY, CDR2 SMNVEV (reference sequence). V lost 6 bases and J lost 8; bases outside the gene matches: 9. This CDR3 spans 14 amino acids. Here the CDR3 DNA reads TGTGCCAGCAGACCCTGGACAGGGAGCGATGAGCAGTTCTTC. Residues: CASRPWTGSDEQFF.

This chain connects TRBV9 to TRBJ2-7; possibly TRBD2 for D (6 bases). Trimming pared 3 bases from V and 1 base from J, leaving 8 bases between. The CDR3 sequence is 13 residues long. Germline V gene data show CDR1 as SGDLS and CDR2 as YYNGEE. CDR3 nucleotide sequence: TGTGCCAGCAGCGCGGGGGTGTCCTACGAGCAGTACTTC. Its protein product is CASSAGVSYEQYF.

The rearrangement links TRBV11-1 to TRBJ2-5, with D perhaps matching TRBD2 (5 bases). Germline CDR1 is SGHAT and CDR2 is FQDESV (reference sequence). The length of the CDR3 is 17 residues. Trimming shortened V by 5 bases and J by 0 bases, and 19 bases separated the two germline ends. CDR3 sequence: CASSPGVARLNQETQYF. DNA for the CDR3: TGTGCCAGCAGCCCCGGGGTAGCTCGTTTAAACCAAGAGACCCAGTACTTC.

This rearrangement joins TRBV28 to TRBJ2-7; perhaps TRBD2 as D (5 bases). This CDR3 comprises 13 residues. The V end lost 4 bases, the J end lost 1 base, and 8 bases lay between the germline ends. From germline, CDR1 is MDHEN and CDR2 SYDVKM. Here the CDR3 reads CASSWTASYEQYF. As DNA, the CDR3 is TGTGCCAGCAGTTGGACTGCTTCCTACGAGCAGTACTTC.

J is TRBJ2-2 and V is TRBV27; the D gene is possibly TRBD1 (5 bases). This CDR3 has 16 residues. CDR1 is MNHEY and CDR2 is SMNVEV in the germline V gene (reference sequence). The V gene lost 2 bases and the J gene lost 6 bases, with 16 bases spanning the gap. CDR3 amino acids: CASSLKGRERAGELFF. CDR3 coding DNA: TGTGCCAGCAGTTTAAAGGGCAGGGAACGCGCCGGGGAGCTGTTTTTT.